These 3 T cell receptor beta chains share one sample of origin, sequenced in a study of shared clonotypes between healthy human individuals (dated by TCRdb to the early 2020s). Receptors were amplified or captured by the immunoSEQ multiplex PCR assay. TCRdb stores this immuneACCESS table with in-frame sequences only. Part of the clones is absent; in the studies checked, under half of the shortfall reflects unresolved V genes, and no reason is known for the rest. In this sample the table shows more than 450,000 clones, about four fifths of which occur a single time. The ten largest account for 13% of the sample. Sequences were obtained from PBMCs. These receptors were taken from a woman aged 40 to 55 in good health. Some clones in this sample may be carry-over from other donors' samples.

This clone has a single count. The chain couples TRBV6-1 to TRBJ1-5, with 9 bases aligning to TRBD1. Trimming at V came to 6 bases and at J to 6 bases, leaving 9 bases not matched to a gene. The V gene's germline CDR1 is MNHNS and CDR2 SASEGT. This CDR3 has 15 residues. This CDR3 reads CASRRDRETFQPQHF. CDR3 nucleotides: TGTGCCAGCAGGAGGGACAGGGAGACGTTTCAGCCCCAGCATTTT.

On this clone: A much larger clone is a single base away; this may be a read error. This chain joins TRBV6-6 and TRBJ2-3; 7 bases match TRBD2. The germline CDR1 and CDR2 sequences are MNHNY and SVGAGI (reference sequence). J gave up 2 bases and V 2 bases, and 1 base lay outside the gene matches. There are 14 residues in the CDR3. The CDR3 loop reads CASSYGRATDTQYF. DNA for the CDR3: TGTGCCAGCAGTTACGGGAGGGCCACAGATACGCAGTATTTT.

Only a few counts were recorded for this clone. The gene calls are TRBV15 and TRBJ2-3; D unresolved. Germline lookup yields CDR1 LNHNV and CDR2 YYDKDF (reference sequence). Trimming shortened V by 0 bases and J by 2 bases, and 3 bases separated the two germline ends. This CDR3 has 13 residues. The CDR3 is CATSRDLTDTQYF. The CDR3 bases are TGTGCCACCAGCAGAGATCTCACAGATACGCAGTATTTT.